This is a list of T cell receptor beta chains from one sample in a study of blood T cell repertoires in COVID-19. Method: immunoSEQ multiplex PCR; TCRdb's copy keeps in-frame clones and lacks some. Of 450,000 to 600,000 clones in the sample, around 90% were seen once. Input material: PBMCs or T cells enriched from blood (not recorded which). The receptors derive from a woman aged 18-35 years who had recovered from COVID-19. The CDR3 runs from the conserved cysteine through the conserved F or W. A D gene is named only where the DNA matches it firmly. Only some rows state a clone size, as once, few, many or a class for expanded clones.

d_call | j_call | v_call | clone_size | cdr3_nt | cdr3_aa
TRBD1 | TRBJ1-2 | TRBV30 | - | TGTGCCTGGACTATCGCGACAGGGGGCTATGGCTACACCTTC | CAWTIATGGYGYTF
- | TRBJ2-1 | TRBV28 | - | TGTGCCAGCCAACTCGTCCGCAATGAGCAGTTCTTC | CASQLVRNEQFF
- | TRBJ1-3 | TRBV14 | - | TGTGCCAGCAGCCAGGGGGCCTCTGGAAACACCATATATTTT | CASSQGASGNTIYF
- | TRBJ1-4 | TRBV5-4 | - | TGTGCCAGCTCATGGGGTAGCGTTAGTGAAAAACTGTTTTTT | CASSWGSVSEKLFF
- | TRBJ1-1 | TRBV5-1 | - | TGCGCCAGCAGTCGCCAGACGGGGATGAACACTGAAGCTTTCTTT | CASSRQTGMNTEAFF
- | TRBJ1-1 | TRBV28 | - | TGTGCCAGCAGTCCCAGCGGGACGTTGAACACTGAAGCTTTCTTT | CASSPSGTLNTEAFF
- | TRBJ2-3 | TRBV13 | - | TGTGCCAGCAGCTCTCCCTGGGGCGCGGATACGCAGTATTTT | CASSSPWGADTQYF
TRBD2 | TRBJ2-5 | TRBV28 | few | TGTGCCAGCAGTTTTGCCCCGGGACTAGCGGGGGGGGAGACCCAGTACTTC | CASSFAPGLAGGETQYF
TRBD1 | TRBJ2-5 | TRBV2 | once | TGTGCCAGCAGCAAGATCACGACAGGGGGGGAGACCCAGTACTTC | CASSKITTGGETQYF
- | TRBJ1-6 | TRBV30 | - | TGTGCCTGGAGAGGCAGGGCGGCTTCACCCCTCCACTTT | CAWRGRAASPLHF
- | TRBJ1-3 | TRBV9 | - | TGTGCCAGCAGCCTACAGGGTTTATCTGGAAACACCATATATTTT | CASSLQGLSGNTIYF
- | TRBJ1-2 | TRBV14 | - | TGTGCCAGCAGGTCGGTCGAGGACTATGGCTACACCTTC | CASRSVEDYGYTF
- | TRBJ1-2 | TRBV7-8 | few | TGTGCCAGCAGCTTAGAATTTGAACAGGCCCCTGGCTATGGCTACACCTTC | CASSLEFEQAPGYGYTF
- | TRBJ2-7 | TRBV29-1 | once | TGCAGCGTTGAAGATCGTTACGAGCAGTACTTC | CSVEDRYEQYF
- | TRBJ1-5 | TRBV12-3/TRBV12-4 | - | TGTGCCAGCACAACAGGGAGCAATCAGCCCCAGCATTTT | CASTTGSNQPQHF
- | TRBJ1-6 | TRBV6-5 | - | TGTGCCAGCAGGGGCAATTCACCCCTCCACTTT | CASRGNSPLHF
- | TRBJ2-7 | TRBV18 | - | TGTGCCAGCTCAACCGGACAAACGAGCTCCTACGAGCAGTACTTC | CASSTGQTSSYEQYF
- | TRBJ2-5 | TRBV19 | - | TGTGCCAGTAGTGCCGCGTTCCTTCAAGAGACCCAGTACTTC | CASSAAFLQETQYF
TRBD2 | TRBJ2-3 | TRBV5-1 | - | TGCGCCAGCAGTACGACTAGCGGGGGCCGCACAGATACGCAGTATTTT | CASSTTSGGRTDTQYF
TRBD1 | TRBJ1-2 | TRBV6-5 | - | TGTGCCAGCAGGGGACAGGGAAGCGCTGGCTACACCTTC | CASRGQGSAGYTF
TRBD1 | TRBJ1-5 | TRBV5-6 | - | TGTGCCAGCAGCTGGGGTTCAGGGGGCGATCAGCCCCAGCATTTT | CASSWGSGGDQPQHF
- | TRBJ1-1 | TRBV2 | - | TGTGCCAGCACCCGAGTAAGCACTGAAGCTTTCTTT | CASTRVSTEAFF
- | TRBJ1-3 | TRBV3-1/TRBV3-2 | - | TGTGCCACCCAGCTAGGGGGTGGAGGAAACACCATATATTTT | CATQLGGGGNTIYF
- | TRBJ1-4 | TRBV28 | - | TGTGCCAGCAGTTTTGGGAGCGTGGGTAATGAAAAACTGTTTTTT | CASSFGSVGNEKLFF
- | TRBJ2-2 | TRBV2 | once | TGTGCCAGCAGTGAAGTTCGGTCGAACACCGGGGAGCTGTTTTTT | CASSEVRSNTGELFF
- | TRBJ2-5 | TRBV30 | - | TGTGCCTGGAGTGTGGCCGTCCAAGAGACCCAGTACTTC | CAWSVAVQETQYF
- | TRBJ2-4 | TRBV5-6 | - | TGTGCCAGCAGCGGAGGGACGGACCTAAAAAACATTCAGTACTTC | CASSGGTDLKNIQYF
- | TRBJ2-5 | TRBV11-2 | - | TGTGCCAGCAGCTGGGGGGCAGGGGGAGAGACCCAGTACTTC | CASSWGAGGETQYF
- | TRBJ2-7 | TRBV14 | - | TGTGCCAGCAGCCAAGATCCCCCGGGTCAGGGCTGGCCCTACGAGCAGTACTTC | CASSQDPPGQGWPYEQYF
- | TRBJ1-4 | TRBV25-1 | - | TGTGCCAGCAGTGCACTTAATGAAAAACTGTTTTTT | CASSALNEKLFF
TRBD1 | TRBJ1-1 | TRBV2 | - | TGTGCCAGCAGTGAATCAGGGGGCACTGAAGCTTTCTTT | CASSESGGTEAFF
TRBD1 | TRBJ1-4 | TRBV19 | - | TGTGCCAGTAGTATTACAGGACAGGTGAATGAAAAACTGTTTTTT | CASSITGQVNEKLFF
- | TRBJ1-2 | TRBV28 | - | TGTGCCACACAAGAGCCCGGGTTTTACGGCTACACCTTC | CATQEPGFYGYTF
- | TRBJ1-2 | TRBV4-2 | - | TGTGCCAGCAGCCAAGGGGGGGTGGAGGGTGGCTACACCTTC | CASSQGGVEGGYTF
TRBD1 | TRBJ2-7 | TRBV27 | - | TGTGCCAGCAGTCAAGGGGACAGCCCCTACGAGCAGTACTTC | CASSQGDSPYEQYF
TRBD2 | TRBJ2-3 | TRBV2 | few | TGTGCCAGCAGAGAACGGCGGGGGGGCCAAGATACGCAGTATTTT | CASRERRGGQDTQYF
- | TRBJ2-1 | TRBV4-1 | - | TGCGCCAGCAGCTCAATGATTAGAAATGAGCAGTTCTTC | CASSSMIRNEQFF
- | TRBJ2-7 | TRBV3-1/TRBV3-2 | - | TGTGCCAGCAGCCAAGGTGGCGGATATTACGAGCAGTACTTC | CASSQGGGYYEQYF
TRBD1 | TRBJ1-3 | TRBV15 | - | TGTGCCACCAGCAGAAGAGACAGGGCTGGAAACACCATATATTTT | CATSRRDRAGNTIYF
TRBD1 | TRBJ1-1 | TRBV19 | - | TGTGCCAGTAGTATGGACAGGATGAACACTGAAGCTTTCTTT | CASSMDRMNTEAFF